This TCR beta chain derives from a study of T cell repertoires in cytomegalovirus infection. About the research overall: Alongside well-studied HLA-B-restricted CMV epitopes, recently identified HLA-C-restricted CMV epitopes were also used. It can be stated that public TCR beta signatures indicated CMV infection as well as a matching HLA type. The study, taken as a whole, reports: CMV-specific TCR beta clonotypes restricted by HLA-C dominated the ex vivo response. Public TCR beta family frequency separated CMV-and-HLA carriers, including in an independent cohort.

J gave up 8 bases and V 6 bases, and 13 bases lay outside the gene matches. The CDR3 runs 15 residues. TCRdb itself ran the reads through MiXCR, one entry per CDR3 protein. The sample lists more than 300,000 distinct CDR3 sequences; about 32% were seen once. This clonotype was seen a handful of times. Its antigen is not known. The TCR comes from a human donor in good health (CMV status not recorded). Some clones in this sample may be carry-over from other donors' samples. The V call is TRBV12-3 or TRBV12-4, the J call TRBJ1-2, with 9 bases aligning to TRBD1. Here the sequenced sample was cultured PBMCs, taken from culture after CMV antigen stimulation. CDR3 nucleotides: TGTGCCAGCAGACCGGGGACAGGGACCCCGGGGGGCTACACCTTC. It encodes CASRPGTGTPGGYTF.